The 4 T cell receptor beta chains presented below share a single source sample, sequenced in a study of blood T cell repertoires in COVID-19. Measured with immunoSEQ multiplex PCR; TCRdb has only the in-frame clones, and not every one. Of about 400,000 clones listed, 70% to 90% are singletons. The source material was PBMCs or T cells enriched from blood (not recorded which). Source of these receptors: a woman younger than 35 with acute COVID-19.

The chain joins TRBV4-1 to TRBJ2-1, with D perhaps matching TRBD2 (6 bases). The CDR3 sequence is 17 residues long. Germline V gene sequence: CDR1 MGHRA, CDR2 YSYEKL. The ends were cut back, 0 bases at V and 9 bases at J, with 21 bases in the middle. CDR3 coding DNA: TGCGCCAGCAGCCAAGATTCCGGGACTTCCAAGACGAGTGAGCAGTTCTTC. Its translation: CASSQDSGTSKTSEQFF.

The chain joins TRBV28 to TRBJ1-5, with D perhaps TRBD1 (5 bases). Trimming left V 1 base short and J 0 bases short, with 10 bases between. Per germline, CDR1 MDHEN and CDR2 SYDVKM. CDR3 length equals 16 residues. CDR3 DNA: TGTGCCAGCAGTTTATTGGGCGGGGCTAGCAATCAGCCCCAGCATTTT. Its protein product is CASSLLGGASNQPQHF. The variable domain in full, with the rest retrieved from reference TRBV28 and TRBJ1-5, is DVKVTQSSRYLVKRTGEKVFLECVQDMDHENMFWYRQDPGLGLRLIYFSYDVKMKEKGDIPEGYSVSREKKERFSLILESASTNQTSMYLCASSLLGGASNQPQHFGDGTRLSIL.

This chain connects TRBV6-5 to TRBJ1-2; D possibly corresponds to TRBD1 (6 bases). Germline CDR1 MNHEY, CDR2 SVGAGI. Trimming removed 7 bases from V and 3 bases from J, with 15 bases in between. There are 14 residues in the CDR3. The CDR3 DNA reads TGTGCCAGCACCCTAAGGGCAGGGGACTATGGCTACACCTTC. Translating gives CASTLRAGDYGYTF.

Of note for this clone: Other DNA sequences of this sample code for an identical CDR3. The chain links TRBV7-9 to TRBJ2-3, with D unclear. V lost 6 bases and J lost 2, with 3 bases in between. This CDR3 spans 11 amino acids. The germline V gene has CDR1 SEHNR and CDR2 FQNEAQ (reference sequence). The CDR3 DNA reads as TGTGCCAGCAGTCTCACAGATACGCAGTATTTT. Translated, it gives CASSLTDTQYF. The full variable domain, its missing parts supplied by reference TRBV7-9 and TRBJ2-3, is DTGVSQNPRHKITKRGQNVTFRCDPISEHNRLYWYRQTLGQGPEFLTYFQNEAQLEKSRLLSDRFSAERPKGSFSTLEIQRTEQGDSAMYLCASSLTDTQYFGPGTRLTVL.